The 18 T cell receptor beta chains reported below all come from one sample, sequenced in a study of blood T cell repertoires in COVID-19. Profiled with immunoSEQ multiplex PCR; TCRdb holds only in-frame clones, not every one. The table has 450,000 to 500,000 clones, roughly nine tenths seen once. Input material: PBMCs or T cells enriched from blood (not recorded which). Every receptor here comes from a woman between 55 and 75 years old who had recovered from COVID-19.

The chain combines TRBV27 with TRBJ1-6, with D uncertain. The V end was cut by 0 bases, the J end by 4 bases, with 7 bases between. This CDR3 comprises 15 residues. CDR1 and CDR2 (germline): MNHEY, SMNVEV (reference sequence). The CDR3 coding sequence is TGTGCCAGCAGTTTATCTCGGGTTTATAATTCACCCCTCCACTTT. Its translation is CASSLSRVYNSPLHF.

With regard to this clone: The junction differs from germline at one of its ends, possibly a read error. V usage is TRBV4-1 and J usage is TRBJ2-3, with D tentatively TRBD1 (6 bases). The CDR3 contains 13 residues. CDR1 and CDR2 from the germline V gene are MGHRA and YSYEKL. The CDR3 sequence: CASSQGLTGTQYF. The CDR3 DNA sequence: TGCGCCAGCAGCCAAGGGTTGACAGGTACGCAGTATTTT.

The V and J genes are TRBV27 and TRBJ1-2, with 7 bases that match TRBD1. CDR3 size: 15 residues. V gave up 4 bases and J gave up 1 base; unmatched junction bases: 6. Germline V lookup: CDR1 MNHEY, CDR2 SMNVEV (reference sequence). The CDR3 DNA is TGTGCCAGCAGTTCTTGGACAGGACTTAACTATGGCTACACCTTC. Its translation: CASSSWTGLNYGYTF.

V and J are TRBV15 and TRBJ1-4; unclear D gene. CDR1 is LNHNV and CDR2 is YYDKDF in the germline V gene (reference sequence). This CDR3 spans 15 amino acids. V shed 2 bases and J shed 4 bases, with 11 bases lying between them. Here the CDR3 reads CATSRKLGNNEKLFF. The DNA of the CDR3 is TGTGCCACCAGCAGAAAACTCGGGAATAATGAAAAACTGTTTTTT.

The chain employs TRBV6-5 and TRBJ1-2, with unresolved D. The CDR3 runs to 14 residues. Trimming removed 11 bases from V and 4 bases from J, with 20 bases in between. Germline V gives CDR1 MNHEY, CDR2 SVGAGI. Here the CDR3 DNA reads TGTGCCTCTCGGGCGGGGAAGGGATCCTATGGCTACACCTTC. Translated, it gives CASRAGKGSYGYTF.

The CDR3 reads CAWRRDRVTEAFF. CDR3 sequence (DNA): TGTGCCTGGAGGAGGGACAGGGTCACTGAAGCTTTCTTT. The V gene is TRBV30, the J gene TRBJ1-1; 9 bases are a match to TRBD1. Germline values: CDR1 GTSNPN, CDR2 SVGIG (reference sequence). V was pared by 3 bases and J by 4 bases, with 3 bases of the junction left unmatched. The CDR3 is 13 residues long.

The chain couples TRBV14 to TRBJ2-7; perhaps TRBD2 as D (6 bases). Germline CDR1 and CDR2: SGHDN and FVKESK. The CDR3 is 14 amino acids. V was trimmed by 4 bases and J by 2 bases, leaving 12 bases between them. CDR3 sequence reads: CASSRGGPPYEQYV. The CDR3, as DNA: TGTGCCAGCAGCCGAGGAGGGCCCCCCTACGAGCAGTACGTC.

The V and J genes are TRBV19 and TRBJ1-5; D ambiguous. In germline, CDR1 is LNHDA, CDR2 SQIVND (reference sequence). The CDR3 is made up of 12 amino acids. The V end was cut by 4 bases, the J end by 7 bases, with 8 bases between. The DNA for the CDR3 is TGTGCCAGTAGTACTGGGAGACAGCCCCAGCATTTT. Translated: CASSTGRQPQHF. Full variable domain (remainder filled in from reference TRBV19 and TRBJ1-5): DGGITQSPKYLFRKEGQNVTLSCEQNLNHDAMYWYRQDPGQGLRLIYYSQIVNDFQKGDIAEGYSVSREKKESFPLTVTSAQKNPTAFYLCASSTGRQPQHFGDGTRLSIL.

This clone appeared once. This chain connects TRBV11-2 to TRBJ1-2, with 9 bases identical to TRBD1. CDR3 size: 16 residues. The junction had 13 bases not matched to a gene; V was cut back by 7 bases and J by 4 bases. Germline-derived CDR1 and CDR2 are SGHAT and FQNNGV. CDR3 coding DNA: TGTGCCAGCACCGAGGGGGGGACAGGGAGATTCTATGGCTACACCTTC. This sequence encodes CASTEGGTGRFYGYTF. The full variable domain, rest sourced from reference TRBV11-2 and TRBJ1-2, is EAGVAQSPRYKIIEKRQSVAFWCNPISGHATLYWYQQILGQGPKLLIQFQNNGVVDDSQLPKDRFSAERLKGVDSTLKIQPAKLEDSAVYLCASTEGGTGRFYGYTFGSGTRLTVV.

The J gene is TRBJ1-6, the V gene TRBV11-2; D unresolved. CDR3 length: 14 residues. Trimming stripped 5 bases from V and 0 bases from J, with 5 bases between. Germline-derived CDR1 and CDR2 are SGHAT and FQNNGV. CDR3 loop: CASSLSSYNSPLHF. CDR3 coding DNA: TGTGCCAGCAGCCTTAGCTCCTATAATTCACCCCTCCACTTT. Full variable domain (remainder filled in from reference TRBV11-2 and TRBJ1-6): EAGVAQSPRYKIIEKRQSVAFWCNPISGHATLYWYQQILGQGPKLLIQFQNNGVVDDSQLPKDRFSAERLKGVDSTLKIQPAKLEDSAVYLCASSLSSYNSPLHFGNGTRLTVT.

The chain is built from TRBV4-1 and TRBJ2-2; TRBD1 matches at 9 bases. The germline gives CDR1 MGHRA, CDR2 YSYEKL. V was pared by 1 base and J by 7 bases, with 13 bases of the junction left unmatched. The CDR3 spans 18 residues. The CDR3 DNA follows: TGCGCCAGCAGCCAAGGACCCCATCGGACAGGGGACGGCGGGGAGCTGTTTTTT. This encodes CASSQGPHRTGDGGELFF.

The chain recombines TRBV2 with TRBJ1-1; D gene unclear. Germline V gene lookup returns CDR1 SNHLY and CDR2 FYNNEI. V lost 1 base and J lost 11, with 11 bases in between. The CDR3 runs to 12 residues. CDR3 sequence: CASSEGSGRAFF. CDR3 sequence (DNA): TGTGCCAGCAGTGAAGGGTCCGGGAGGGCTTTCTTT.

This chain links TRBV9 with TRBJ2-2; 9 nucleotides match TRBD2. Germline CDR1 is SGDLS and CDR2 is YYNGEE. Germline trimming cut 3 bases from V and 4 bases from J; bases unmatched to any gene: 4. This CDR3 comprises 15 residues. This CDR3 reads CASSASGEVTGELFF. CDR3 nucleotide sequence: TGTGCCAGCAGCGCTAGCGGGGAGGTCACCGGGGAGCTGTTTTTT.

V and J are TRBV6-4 and TRBJ2-2, with D uncertain. This CDR3 contains 17 residues. Germline CDR1 MRHNA, CDR2 SNTAGT. V dropped 3 bases and J dropped 0 bases, with 14 bases sitting between them. The chain's CDR3 is CASSEPPSRPNTGELFF. The CDR3 nucleotides read TGTGCCAGCAGTGAACCCCCCAGCAGGCCGAACACCGGGGAGCTGTTTTTT.

The chain joins TRBV24-1 to TRBJ2-1, with D maybe TRBD1 (6 bases). V lost 3 bases and J lost 6, with 14 bases in between. The germline CDR1 and CDR2 sequences are KGHDR and SFDVKD. The CDR3 contains 15 residues. CDR3 sequence (DNA): TGTGCCACCAGTGATCCAGGGGCTAGAGGCAATGAGCAGTTCTTC. It codes for CATSDPGARGNEQFF.

As regards this clone: Other DNA sequences of this sample code for an identical CDR3. The CDR3 protein is CATSDVQGAGETQYF. Here the CDR3 DNA reads TGTGCCACCAGTGATGTACAGGGGGCGGGCGAGACCCAGTACTTC. The chain carries TRBV24-1 and TRBJ2-5, with 9 bases aligning to TRBD1. V lost 3 bases to trimming and J lost 5 bases; unmatched junction nucleotides: 6. The CDR3 consists of 15 residues. Germline values: CDR1 KGHDR, CDR2 SFDVKD.

The chain combines TRBV29-1 with TRBJ2-5, with D perhaps matching TRBD2 (6 bases). Trimming pared 5 bases from V and 7 bases from J, leaving 14 bases between. CDR1 and CDR2 (germline): SQVTM, ANQGSEA. The CDR3 totals 12 residues. CDR3 coding DNA: TGCAGCGTTTCCGGGACTGGGGGGACCCAGTACTTC. Translating it yields CSVSGTGGTQYF.

The chain carries TRBV7-9 and TRBJ1-3; the D gene is possibly TRBD1 (6 bases). The V end was cut by 4 bases, the J end by 4 bases, with 17 bases between. CDR1 and CDR2 (germline): SEHNR, FQNEAQ (reference sequence). The CDR3 sequence is 16 residues long. The DNA for the CDR3 is TGTGCCAGCAGCTGGGGCGGGGGCGCGGAAGGAAACACCATATATTTT. Amino acids: CASSWGGGAEGNTIYF.